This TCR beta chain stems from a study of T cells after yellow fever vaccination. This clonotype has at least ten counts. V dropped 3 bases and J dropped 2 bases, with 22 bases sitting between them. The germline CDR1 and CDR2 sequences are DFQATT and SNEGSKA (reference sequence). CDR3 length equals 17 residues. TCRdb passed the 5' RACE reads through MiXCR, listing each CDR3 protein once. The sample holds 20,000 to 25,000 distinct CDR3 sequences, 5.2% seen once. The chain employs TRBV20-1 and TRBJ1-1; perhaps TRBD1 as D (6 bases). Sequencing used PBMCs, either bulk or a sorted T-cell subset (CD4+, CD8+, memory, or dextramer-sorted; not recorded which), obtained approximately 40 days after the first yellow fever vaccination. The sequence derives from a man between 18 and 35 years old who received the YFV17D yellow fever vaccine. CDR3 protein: CSARGWGLDNLNTEAFF. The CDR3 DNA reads TGCAGTGCTAGGGGGTGGGGGCTCGATAATTTAAACACTGAAGCTTTCTTT.